The clone carrying this TCR beta chain was counted once. CDR1 and CDR2 (germline): LGHNT, FRNRAP. The length of the CDR3 is 16 residues. V lost 0 bases, J lost 0 bases, and 9 bases lay in between. Per the original data handling: Scientists estimated how many nucleated cells there were by amplifying reference gene primers. The method was immunoSEQ multiplex PCR; TCRdb's version includes in-frame clones alone and lacks a portion of them. V, J and clone size derive from that table, while D and trimming were established from the DNA sequence. Seen here are fewer than 200,000 clones, approximately 90% observed once, and the top ten hold roughly 24%. This sample was taken from a study of blood T cell repertoires in COVID-19. Study summary: In each case, the material was cDNA or gDNA derived from T cells, B-cell-depleted T cells, or PBMCs.

The receptor's source is a man aged 55 to 70 with acute or convalescent COVID-19. The sample taken for sequencing was peripheral blood. The rearrangement links TRBV12-5 to TRBJ2-1; D possibly corresponds to TRBD2 (5 bases). CDR3 nucleotide sequence: TGTGCTAGTGGTTTGGTACTGGGGAGCTCCTACAATGAGCAGTTCTTC. It codes for CASGLVLGSSYNEQFF. Full variable domain (missing parts from reference TRBV12-5 and TRBJ2-1): DARVTQTPRHKVTEMGQEVTMRCQPILGHNTVFWYRQTMMQGLELLAYFRNRAPLDDSGMPKDRFSAEMPDATLATLKIQPSEPRDSAVYFCASGLVLGSSYNEQFFGPGTRLTVL.